This T cell receptor (beta chain) was recovered during a study of T cell responses to AZD1222 COVID-19 vaccine. Regarding this clone: Its antigen remains unidentified.

Study results and limitations: Among those given AZD1222, only five or six were seropositive at baseline. Donors in the cohort were predominantly white British and more often female, and clonal diversity was possibly underestimated.

The CDR3 spans 20 residues. Germline values: CDR1 SGHNT, CDR2 YENEEA. J gave up 0 bases and V 7 bases, and 13 bases lay outside the gene matches. Generated by immunoSEQ multiplex PCR, the TCRdb table keeps only in-frame clones and is missing some. The sample lists some 14,000 clones, more than 80% occurring once. This clonotype was obtained from an adult who received the AZD1222 COVID-19 vaccine. The source material was peripheral blood, sampled 28 days after the second AZD1222 dose. The chain recombines TRBV11-3 with TRBJ2-3, with 16 nucleotides matching TRBD2. CDR3 DNA sequence: TGTGCCAGCACCGAATATGGGACTAGCGGGGGGGCCCGGAGCACAGATACGCAGTATTTT. It encodes CASTEYGTSGGARSTDTQYF.